The 5 T cell receptor beta chains presented below share a single source sample, sequenced in a study of molecular identifiers for immune sequencing clone quantification. TCRdb analysed the PCR reads with MiXCR anew, one entry per CDR3 protein. The table shows 85,000 to 100,000 distinct CDR3 sequences, with approximately 24% occurring only once. Sequenced material: naive CD8+ T cells from blood, with Jurkat cell RNA spiked in. Subset indicated: FACS-sorted CD8+CD4-CCR7+CD45RA+ naive T cells. These receptors came from a human donor in good health. Some libraries in this study had Jurkat cell RNA spiked in.

With respect to this clonotype: A junction boundary mismatches the germline segment, possibly from a read error. V and J are TRBV7-9 and TRBJ2-1, with a possible D match to TRBD1 (7 bases). The CDR3 totals 18 residues. Germline CDR1 SEHNR, CDR2 FQNEAQ (reference sequence). The CDR3 is CASSSLGGQKSSYNDQFF. CDR3 coding DNA: TGTGCCAGCAGCTCCCTCGGGGGACAGAAGAGCTCCTACAATGATCAGTTCTTC. The complete variable domain, with remaining parts taken from reference TRBV7-9 and TRBJ2-1, reads DTGVSQNPRHKITKRGQNVTFRCDPISEHNRLYWYRQTLGQGPEFLTYFQNEAQLEKSRLLSDRFSAERPKGSFSTLEIQRTEQGDSAMYLCASSSLGGQKSSYNDQFFGPGTRLTVL.

This chain connects TRBV4-3 to TRBJ2-2, with 8 nucleotides matching TRBD1. Per the germline V gene, CDR1 is LGHNA and CDR2 is YSLEER. Losses at the gene ends were 0 bases for V and 1 base for J; bases not matched to a gene: 10. The CDR3 is 19 residues long. The CDR3: CASSQDGAGGIVNTGELFF. The CDR3 DNA sequence: TGCGCCAGCAGCCAAGATGGAGCAGGGGGCATAGTGAACACCGGGGAGCTGTTTTTT.

This clonotype turned up a few times. The J gene is TRBJ2-3, the V gene TRBV4-3; D may be TRBD2 (5 bases). Germline CDR1 and CDR2: LGHNA and YSLEER. This CDR3 has 16 residues. Trimming pared 0 bases from V and 0 bases from J, leaving 10 bases between. Here the CDR3 DNA reads TGCGCCAGCAGCCAAGAAACGGGAATTAGCACAGATACGCAGTATTTT. It yields the protein CASSQETGISTDTQYF.

The sample holds many counts of this clonotype. This sequence joins TRBV28 and TRBJ2-7; D may be TRBD2 (5 bases). This CDR3 is built from 15 residues. Deletions cut 3 bases from V and 5 bases from J, with 17 bases between. Germline V gene lookup returns CDR1 MDHEN and CDR2 SYDVKM. CDR3 protein: CASSFLGEGLDEQYF. Here the CDR3 DNA reads TGTGCCAGCAGTTTTTTGGGAGAGGGCCTGGACGAGCAGTACTTC.

This clonotype was recorded at least ten times. The chain combines TRBV7-9 with TRBJ2-5; D unclear. Germline values: CDR1 SEHNR, CDR2 FQNEAQ (reference sequence). V was clipped by 5 bases and J by 7 bases, with 11 bases between them. CDR3 length equals 12 residues. The CDR3 loop is CASSPEGGTQYF. CDR3 in DNA: TGTGCCAGCAGCCCCGAAGGCGGGACCCAGTACTTC.